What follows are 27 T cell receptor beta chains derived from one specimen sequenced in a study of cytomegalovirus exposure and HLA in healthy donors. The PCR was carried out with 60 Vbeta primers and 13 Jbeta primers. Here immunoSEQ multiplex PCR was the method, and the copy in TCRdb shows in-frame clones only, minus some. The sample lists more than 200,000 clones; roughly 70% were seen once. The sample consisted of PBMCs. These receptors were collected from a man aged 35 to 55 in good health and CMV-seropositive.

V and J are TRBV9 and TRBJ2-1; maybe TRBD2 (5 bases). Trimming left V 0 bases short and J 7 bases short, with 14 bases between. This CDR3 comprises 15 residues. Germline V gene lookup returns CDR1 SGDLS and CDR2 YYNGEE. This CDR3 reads CASSVVPGWRNEQFF. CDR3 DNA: TGTGCCAGCAGCGTAGTCCCCGGGTGGAGGAATGAGCAGTTCTTC.

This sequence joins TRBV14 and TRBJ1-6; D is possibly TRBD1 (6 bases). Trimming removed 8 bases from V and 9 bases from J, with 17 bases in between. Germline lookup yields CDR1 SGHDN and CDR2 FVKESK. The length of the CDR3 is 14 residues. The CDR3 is CASRITGYGSPLHF. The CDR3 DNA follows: TGTGCCAGCCGGATAACAGGGTACGGTTCACCCCTCCACTTT.

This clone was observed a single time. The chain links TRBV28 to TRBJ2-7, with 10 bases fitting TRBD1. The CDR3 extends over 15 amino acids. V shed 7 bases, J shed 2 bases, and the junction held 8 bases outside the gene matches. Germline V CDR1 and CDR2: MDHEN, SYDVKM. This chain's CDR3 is CASNPSGTGAYEQYF. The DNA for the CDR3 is TGTGCCAGCAACCCTTCCGGGACAGGGGCCTACGAGCAGTACTTC. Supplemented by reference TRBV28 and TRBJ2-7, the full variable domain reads DVKVTQSSRYLVKRTGEKVFLECVQDMDHENMFWYRQDPGLGLRLIYFSYDVKMKEKGDIPEGYSVSREKKERFSLILESASTNQTSMYLCASNPSGTGAYEQYFGPGTRLTVT.

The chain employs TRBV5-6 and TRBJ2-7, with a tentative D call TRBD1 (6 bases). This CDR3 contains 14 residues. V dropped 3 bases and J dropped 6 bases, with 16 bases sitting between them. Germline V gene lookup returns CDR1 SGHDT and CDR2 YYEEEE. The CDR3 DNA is TGTGCCAGCAGCTCGGGACATGGCCTTCCCGAGCAGTACTTC. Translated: CASSSGHGLPEQYF.

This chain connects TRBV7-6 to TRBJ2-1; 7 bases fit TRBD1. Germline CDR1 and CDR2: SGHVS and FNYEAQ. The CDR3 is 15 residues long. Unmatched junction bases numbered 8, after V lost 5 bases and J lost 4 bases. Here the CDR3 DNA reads TGTGCCAGCAGCGCCCGGGACAGAGATTACAATGAGCAGTTCTTC. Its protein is CASSARDRDYNEQFF. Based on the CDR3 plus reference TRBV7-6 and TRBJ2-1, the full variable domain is GAGVSQSPRYKVTKRGQDVALRCDPISGHVSLYWYRQALGQGPEFLTYFNYEAQQDKSGLPNDRFSAERPEGSISTLTIQRTEQRDSAMYRCASSARDRDYNEQFFGPGTRLTVL.

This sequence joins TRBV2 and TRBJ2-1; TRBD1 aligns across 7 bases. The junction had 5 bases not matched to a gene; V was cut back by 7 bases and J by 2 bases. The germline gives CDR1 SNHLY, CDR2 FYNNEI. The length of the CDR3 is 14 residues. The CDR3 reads CASMGQTPYNEQFF. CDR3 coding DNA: TGTGCCAGCATGGGACAGACGCCCTACAATGAGCAGTTCTTC.

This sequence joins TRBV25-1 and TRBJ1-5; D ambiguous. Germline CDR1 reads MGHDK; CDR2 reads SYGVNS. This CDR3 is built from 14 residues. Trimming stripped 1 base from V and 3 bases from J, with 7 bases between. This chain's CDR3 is CASSESEANQPQHF. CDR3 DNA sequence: TGTGCCAGCAGTGAATCCGAGGCCAATCAGCCCCAGCATTTT.

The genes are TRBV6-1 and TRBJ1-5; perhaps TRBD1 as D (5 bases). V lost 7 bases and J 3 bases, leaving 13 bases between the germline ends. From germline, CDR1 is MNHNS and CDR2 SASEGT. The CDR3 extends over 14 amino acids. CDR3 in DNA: TGTGCCAGCAAACTCTCGGGGGACAATCAGCCCCAGCATTTT. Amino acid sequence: CASKLSGDNQPQHF.

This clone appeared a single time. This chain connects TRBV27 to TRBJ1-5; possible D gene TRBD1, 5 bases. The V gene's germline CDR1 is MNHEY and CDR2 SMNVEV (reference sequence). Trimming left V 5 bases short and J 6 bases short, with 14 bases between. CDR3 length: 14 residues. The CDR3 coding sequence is TGTGCCAGCAGTCTCCACAGGAGTAGTCAGCCCCAGCATTTT. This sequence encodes CASSLHRSSQPQHF.

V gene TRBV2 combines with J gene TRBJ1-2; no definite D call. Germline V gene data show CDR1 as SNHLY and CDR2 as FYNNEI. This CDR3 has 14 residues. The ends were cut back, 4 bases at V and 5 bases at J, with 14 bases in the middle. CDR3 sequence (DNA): TGTGCCAGCAGTGGCGGACTTTCCGTTTATGGCTACACCTTC. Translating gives CASSGGLSVYGYTF.

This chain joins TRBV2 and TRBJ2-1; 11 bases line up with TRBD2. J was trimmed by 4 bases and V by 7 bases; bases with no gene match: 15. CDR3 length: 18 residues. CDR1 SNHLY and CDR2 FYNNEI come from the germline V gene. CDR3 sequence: CASILKLTSGVMYNEQFF. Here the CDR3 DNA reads TGTGCCAGCATCTTGAAACTGACTAGCGGGGTAATGTACAATGAGCAGTTCTTC.

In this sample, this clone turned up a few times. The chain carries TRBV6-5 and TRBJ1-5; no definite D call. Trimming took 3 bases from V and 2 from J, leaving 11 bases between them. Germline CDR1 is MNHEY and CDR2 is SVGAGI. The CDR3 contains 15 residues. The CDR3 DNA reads TGTGCCAGCAGTTATGGCCTCGGGGGCAATCAGCCCCAGCATTTT. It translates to CASSYGLGGNQPQHF.

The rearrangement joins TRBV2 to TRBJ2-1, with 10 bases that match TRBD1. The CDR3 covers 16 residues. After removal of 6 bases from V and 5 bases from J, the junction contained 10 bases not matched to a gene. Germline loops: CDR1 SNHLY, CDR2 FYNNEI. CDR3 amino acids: CASRASGTGVDNEQFF. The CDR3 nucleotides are TGTGCCAGCAGAGCCTCCGGGACAGGGGTCGACAATGAGCAGTTCTTC. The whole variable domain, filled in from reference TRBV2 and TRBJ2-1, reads EPEVTQTPSHQVTQMGQEVILRCVPISNHLYFYWYRQILGQKVEFLVSFYNNEISEKSEIFDDQFSVERPDGSNFTLKIRSTKLEDSAMYFCASRASGTGVDNEQFFGPGTRLTVL.

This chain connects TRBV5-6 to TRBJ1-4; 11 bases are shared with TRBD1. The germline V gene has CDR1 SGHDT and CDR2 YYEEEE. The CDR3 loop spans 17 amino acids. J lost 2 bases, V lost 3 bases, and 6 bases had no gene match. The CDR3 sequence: CASSSSGTGGTNEKLFF. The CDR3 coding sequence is TGTGCCAGCAGCTCCTCCGGGACAGGGGGGACTAATGAAAAACTGTTTTTT.

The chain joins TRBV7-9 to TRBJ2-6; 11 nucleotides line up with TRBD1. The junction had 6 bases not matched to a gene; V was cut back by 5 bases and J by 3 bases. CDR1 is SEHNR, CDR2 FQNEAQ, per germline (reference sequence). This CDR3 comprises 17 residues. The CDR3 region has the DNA TGTGCCAGCAGCACGGACAGGGGGCTATTTGGGGCCAACGTCCTGACTTTC. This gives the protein CASSTDRGLFGANVLTF.

The CDR3 reads CASSEARGGAYEQYF. The CDR3 DNA reads as TGTGCCAGCAGTGAAGCGCGGGGGGGAGCCTACGAGCAGTACTTC. The chain uses TRBV2 and TRBJ2-5, with 9 bases aligning to TRBD2. The J call is in doubt because the DNA end fits TRBJ2-7 better. This CDR3 has 15 amino acids. Germline lookup yields CDR1 SNHLY and CDR2 FYNNEI.

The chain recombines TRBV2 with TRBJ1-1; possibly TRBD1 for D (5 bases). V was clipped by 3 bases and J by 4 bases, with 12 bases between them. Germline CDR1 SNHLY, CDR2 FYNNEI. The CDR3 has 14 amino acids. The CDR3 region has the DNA TGTGCCAGCAGTGATCCAGGGTCAGGCACTGAAGCTTTCTTT. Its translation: CASSDPGSGTEAFF.

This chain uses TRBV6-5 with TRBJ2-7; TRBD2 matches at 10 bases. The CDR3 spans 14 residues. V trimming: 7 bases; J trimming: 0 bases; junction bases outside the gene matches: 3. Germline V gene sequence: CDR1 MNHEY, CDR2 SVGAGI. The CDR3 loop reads CASNSGGLSYEQYF. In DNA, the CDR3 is TGTGCCAGCAATAGCGGGGGGCTCTCCTACGAGCAGTACTTC.

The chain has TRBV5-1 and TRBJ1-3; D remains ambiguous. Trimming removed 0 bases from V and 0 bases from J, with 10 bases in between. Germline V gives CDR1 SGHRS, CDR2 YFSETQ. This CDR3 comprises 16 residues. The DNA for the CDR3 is TGCGCCAGCAGCTTGGGAGGACTTTTCTCTGGAAACACCATATATTTT. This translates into CASSLGGLFSGNTIYF.

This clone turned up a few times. The DNA of the CDR3 is TGTGCCAGCAGCGTTGGGGGGGGGAATACCGGGGAGCTGTTTTTT. It yields the protein CASSVGGGNTGELFF. The chain couples TRBV9 to TRBJ2-2, with 7 bases fitting TRBD2. V trimming: 2 bases; J trimming: 5 bases; junction bases outside the gene matches: 6. Germline loops: CDR1 SGDLS, CDR2 YYNGEE. This CDR3 is built from 15 residues.

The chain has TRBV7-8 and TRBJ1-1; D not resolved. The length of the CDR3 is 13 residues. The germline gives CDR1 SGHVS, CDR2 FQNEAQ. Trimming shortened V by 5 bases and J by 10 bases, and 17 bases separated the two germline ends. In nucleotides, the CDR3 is TGTGCCAGCAGCCCGCGGATATCACTGGGAGCTTTCTTT. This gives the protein CASSPRISLGAFF.

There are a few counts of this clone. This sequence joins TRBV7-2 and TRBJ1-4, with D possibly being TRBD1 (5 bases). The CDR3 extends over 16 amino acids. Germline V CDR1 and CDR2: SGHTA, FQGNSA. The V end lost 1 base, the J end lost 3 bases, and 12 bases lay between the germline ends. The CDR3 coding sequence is TGTGCCAGCAGCTTAGTCGGGGGACTATCTAATGAAAAACTGTTTTTT. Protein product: CASSLVGGLSNEKLFF.

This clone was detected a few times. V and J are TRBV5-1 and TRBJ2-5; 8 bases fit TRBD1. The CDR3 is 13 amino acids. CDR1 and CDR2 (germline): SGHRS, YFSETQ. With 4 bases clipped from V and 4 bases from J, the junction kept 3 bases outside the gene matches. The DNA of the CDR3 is TGCGCCAGCAGCACAGGGGGTGGAGAGACCCAGTACTTC. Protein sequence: CASSTGGGETQYF.

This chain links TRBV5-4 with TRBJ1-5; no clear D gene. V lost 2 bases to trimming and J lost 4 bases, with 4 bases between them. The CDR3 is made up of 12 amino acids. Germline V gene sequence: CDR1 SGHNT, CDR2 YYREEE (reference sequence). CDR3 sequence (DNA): TGTGCCAGCAGCTTACTAAATCAGCCCCAGCATTTT. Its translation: CASSLLNQPQHF.

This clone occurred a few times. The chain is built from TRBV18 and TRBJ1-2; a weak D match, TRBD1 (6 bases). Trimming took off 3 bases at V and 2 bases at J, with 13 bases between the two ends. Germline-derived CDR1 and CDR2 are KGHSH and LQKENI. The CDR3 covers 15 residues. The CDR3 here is CASSPSGGANYGYTF. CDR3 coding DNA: TGTGCCAGCTCACCCTCGGGGGGGGCGAACTATGGCTACACCTTC.

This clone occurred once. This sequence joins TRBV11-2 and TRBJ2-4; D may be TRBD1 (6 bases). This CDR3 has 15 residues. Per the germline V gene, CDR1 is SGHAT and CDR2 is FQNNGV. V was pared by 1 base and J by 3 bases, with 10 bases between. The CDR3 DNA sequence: TGTGCCAGCAGCTTAGGACAGGCCGACAAAAACATTCAGTACTTC. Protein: CASSLGQADKNIQYF.

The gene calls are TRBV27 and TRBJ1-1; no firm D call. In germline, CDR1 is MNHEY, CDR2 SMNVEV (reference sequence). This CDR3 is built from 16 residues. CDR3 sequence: CDQEGMEGRRNTEAFF. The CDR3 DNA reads TGTGACCAAGAAGGGATGGAGGGCCGGAGGAACACTGAAGCTTTCTTT.